This T cell receptor (beta chain) was retrieved from a study of neurological immune-mediated disorders. TCRdb called the 5' RACE reads again in MiXCR, with one record for every CDR3 protein. This table holds some 87,000 distinct CDR3 sequences, 5.8% found once. This clonotype has ten or more counts. Time point in this sample: longitudinal time-point 2. The receptor was isolated from a woman in her sixties or seventies with multiple sclerosis. The sample was PBMCs.

CDR3 sequence: CASIAGGYNQPQHF. The CDR3 region has the DNA TGTGCCAGCATCGCAGGGGGCTACAATCAGCCCCAGCATTTT. The chain employs TRBV6-1 and TRBJ1-5; 8 bases are shared with TRBD1. From germline, CDR1 is MNHNS and CDR2 SASEGT. The CDR3 spans 14 residues. J lost 3 bases, V lost 7 bases, and 5 bases had no gene match.